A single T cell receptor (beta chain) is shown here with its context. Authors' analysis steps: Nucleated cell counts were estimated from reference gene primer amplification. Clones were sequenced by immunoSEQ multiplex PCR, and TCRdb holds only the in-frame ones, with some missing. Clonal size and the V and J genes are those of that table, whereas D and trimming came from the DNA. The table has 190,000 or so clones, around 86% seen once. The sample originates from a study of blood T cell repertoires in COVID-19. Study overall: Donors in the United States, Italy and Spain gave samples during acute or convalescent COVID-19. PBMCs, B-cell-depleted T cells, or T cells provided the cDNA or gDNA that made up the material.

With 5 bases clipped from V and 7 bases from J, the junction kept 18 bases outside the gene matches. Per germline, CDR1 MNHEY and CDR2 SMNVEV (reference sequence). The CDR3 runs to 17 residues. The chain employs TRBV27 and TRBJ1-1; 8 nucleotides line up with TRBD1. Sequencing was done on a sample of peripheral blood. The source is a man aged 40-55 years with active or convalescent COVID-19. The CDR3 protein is CASSQTQGAGYPREAFF. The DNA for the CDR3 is TGTGCCAGCAGTCAAACCCAGGGGGCGGGGTATCCGCGTGAAGCTTTCTTT.